This T cell receptor beta chain was observed in a study of shared clonotypes between healthy human individuals (dated by TCRdb to 2020 to 2021). Study-level background: A couple of women and a few men aged 18 to 49 years were included in the cohort. Blood TCR repertoires of roughly five healthy adults were deeply sequenced to estimate repertoire size and the extent of clonotype sharing between individuals. Different laboratories and diverse techniques were used to prepare libraries and sequence TCR repertoires, to increase sequencing depth and limit assay-specific biases. Between about 0.94 and 8.9 billion PBMCs per donor were obtained by leukapheresis. The paper's findings and limits, for the study overall: Only blood was sampled, and tissue TCR repertoires likely differ from those in blood. Because the study included a small number of donors, the genetic and exposure-history diversity represented was limited. Based on pairwise subsampling, the degree of clonotype sharing among donors was expected to be affected by sequencing depth.

For this clone: The antigen it recognizes is unknown. No base-level quality is on record; no much larger clone is a single base apart.

Including the terminal cysteine and phenylalanine, the CDR3 comprises 13 residues. CDR3 DNA only is kept here, 39 bases in frame from base 1. Between the V and J ends, shortened by 6 bases and 6 bases respectively, the junction contains 14 bases. For CDR1 and CDR2, the germline V gene lists MDHEN and SYDVKM. Donors were healthy HIV-negative adults with no recently reported acute infections or vaccinations. Only Caucasian adults living in Nashville, Tennessee, USA were represented among the donors. For unsorted samples, some 90 million PBMCs were counted and genomic DNA was extracted with the QIAamp DNA Blood Mini kit. Blood was collected by leukapheresis, and PBMCs were isolated by Ficoll-Histopaque density gradient centrifugation and then cryopreserved in liquid nitrogen vapor phase. Using the deep immunoSEQ assay, TCR CDR3 regions were amplified from genomic DNA by multiplex PCR. For each cell subset, the extracted genomic DNA was distributed evenly across all wells of several immunoSEQ 96-well plates, and each plate served as one replicate. Each replicate PCR for unsorted PBMC received roughly 300 ng genomic DNA, equal to about 30,000 T cell genomes. Ten immunoSEQ deep assay plates were used to sequence the unsorted PBMC genomic DNA. Purified libraries were measured with a Qubit 3.0 fluorometer, size-checked on a Bioanalyzer 2100, and measured again with the KAPA Library Quantification kit. Every immunoSEQ 96-well plate was sequenced on a separate single-read 150-cycle Illumina NextSeq 550 flow cell. The source study handled its data this way. Because only junctional sequences without quality scores were contained in the immunoSEQ output, filtering matching that applied to full-length reads could not be performed. Sequences were annotated with PyIR, a Python wrapper for IgBLAST v1.9, and V/J genes and CDR3 were assigned using IMGT germline references. Reads were filtered out if the reads had weak V/J assignments (E-value above 1e-6), no CDR3, stop codons, out-of-frame junctions, or ambiguous translated residues. V3J clonotypes were defined by identical inferred V gene, J gene, and CDR3 amino acid sequence. To compute the percentage overlap between repertoires, the number of shared unique clonotypes was divided by the size of the smaller repertoire. Three approaches were used to assess repertoire richness: RTK rarefaction, the Chao1 estimator, and Recon v2.1 estimates of unobserved clonotypes. TCRdb mirrors the immuneACCESS table, restricted to in-frame sequences. Some clones are absent from its copies; in checked studies, under half trace to an unresolved V gene, and the reason for the others is unknown. Clonal size and the V and J genes are those of that table, whereas D and trimming came from the DNA. A total of about 500,000 clones appear in this sample, 77% of them only once. The top ten clonotypes cover around 11% of the sample.

The sequencing input was PBMCs. The V and J segments used are TRBV28 and TRBJ1-2; the D gene is possibly TRBD1, with 5 bases matching. The TCR originated in a woman aged 40 to 50 in good health. Some clones in this sample may be carry-over from other donors' samples. The DNA is as follows: TGTGCCAGCAGGGATGGGGGGACGGATGGCTACACCTTC. It codes for CASRDGGTDGYTF.